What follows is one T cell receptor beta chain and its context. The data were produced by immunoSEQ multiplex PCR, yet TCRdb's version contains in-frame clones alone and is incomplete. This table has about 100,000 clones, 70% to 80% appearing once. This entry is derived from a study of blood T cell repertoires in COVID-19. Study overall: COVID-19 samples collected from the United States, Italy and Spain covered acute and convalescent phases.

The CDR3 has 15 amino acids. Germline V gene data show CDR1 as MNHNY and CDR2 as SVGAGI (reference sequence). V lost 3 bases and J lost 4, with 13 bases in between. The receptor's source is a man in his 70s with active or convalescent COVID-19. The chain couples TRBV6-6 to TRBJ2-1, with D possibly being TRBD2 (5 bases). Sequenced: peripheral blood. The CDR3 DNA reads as TGTGCCAGCAGTTATGGATTCACGGGATACAATGAGCAGTTCTTC. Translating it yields CASSYGFTGYNEQFF.